The 9 T cell receptor beta chains listed next were all sequenced from one sample in a study of shared clonotypes between healthy human individuals. Repertoires were generated with immunoSEQ multiplex PCR, while TCRdb's copy carries only in-frame clones and drops some. The profile shows millions of clones, over 90% of them singletons. The sequenced sample consisted of naive CD4+ T cells from PBMCs. Regarding subset: CD45RA+ positively selected. The receptor set was obtained from a man aged 18 to 30 in good health. Some clones in this sample may be carry-over from other donors' samples.

This chain joins TRBV5-1 and TRBJ1-1; possibly TRBD1 for D (5 bases). From germline, CDR1 is SGHRS and CDR2 YFSETQ. This CDR3 has 14 amino acids. V was pared by 0 bases and J by 6 bases, with 12 bases between. CDR3 region: CASSLGFEGSEAFF. CDR3 nucleotide sequence: TGCGCCAGCAGCTTGGGATTCGAGGGGTCTGAAGCTTTCTTT.

The rearrangement joins TRBV5-1 to TRBJ1-2, with 10 bases lining up with TRBD1. The germline CDR1 and CDR2 sequences are SGHRS and YFSETQ. Unmatched junction bases numbered 7, after V lost 4 bases and J lost 7 bases. This CDR3 comprises 14 residues. The CDR3 DNA sequence: TGCGCCAGCAGCATCGGACAGGGGGTGTCTGGCTACACCTTC. Translation: CASSIGQGVSGYTF.

This clone appeared a single time. The J gene is TRBJ2-3, the V gene TRBV4-2; 7 bases match TRBD2. Germline CDR1 and CDR2: LGHNA and YNFKEQ. The length of the CDR3 is 15 residues. J lost 2 bases, V lost 3 bases, and 5 bases had no gene match. Here the CDR3 DNA reads TGTGCCAGCAGCCAGAGCGGGACCAACACAGATACGCAGTATTTT. Encoded protein: CASSQSGTNTDTQYF.

Regarding this clone: This same CDR3 is encoded by further DNA sequences in the sample. V is TRBV10-3 and J is TRBJ1-1, with 8 positions matching TRBD1. CDR1 and CDR2 (germline): ENHRY, SYGVKD. This CDR3 has 13 amino acids. V shed 6 bases, J shed 3 bases, and the junction held 3 bases outside the gene matches. CDR3 residues: CAISVTGDTEAFF. CDR3 DNA sequence: TGTGCCATCAGCGTGACAGGGGACACTGAAGCTTTCTTT.

The V call is TRBV2, the J call TRBJ2-7; 12 positions agree with TRBD2. Trimming at V came to 10 bases and at J to 0 bases, leaving 10 bases not matched to a gene. Germline-derived CDR1 and CDR2 are SNHLY and FYNNEI. This CDR3 is 16 amino acids long. CDR3 sequence reads: CATKGSSGRVSYEQYF. CDR3 nucleotides: TGTGCCACCAAAGGATCTAGCGGGAGGGTCTCCTACGAGCAGTACTTC.

The genes are TRBV29-1 and TRBJ1-1; TRBD1 might be the D (6 bases). Germline CDR1 is SQVTM and CDR2 is ANQGSEA. V was shortened by 5 bases and J by 0 bases, with 10 bases between the two germline ends. This CDR3 region has 13 residues. CDR3 DNA: TGCAGCGTTCAAGGGACAATGAACACTGAAGCTTTCTTT. Translating gives CSVQGTMNTEAFF.

The chain has TRBV29-1 and TRBJ2-1, with D unresolved. V lost 6 bases and J lost 6, with 18 bases in between. The germline CDR1 and CDR2 sequences are SQVTM and ANQGSEA. The length of the CDR3 is 14 residues. CDR3 in amino acids: CSVTSLLSLNEQFF. The CDR3 DNA reads TGCAGCGTAACTTCGTTACTATCTCTCAATGAGCAGTTCTTC.

The chain recombines TRBV4-1 with TRBJ2-1; TRBD1 aligns across 7 bases. This CDR3 is 15 amino acids long. Per the germline V gene, CDR1 is MGHRA and CDR2 is YSYEKL. V was pared by 1 base and J by 10 bases, with 10 bases of the junction left unmatched. The DNA of the CDR3 is TGCGCCAGCAGCCAAGTGTCCGGACAGGCAGGGGAGCAGTTCTTC. Protein product: CASSQVSGQAGEQFF.

In regard to this clone: Other DNA sequences in the sample encode the same CDR3. The chain uses TRBV7-3 and TRBJ2-7; tentative D call: TRBD1 (5 bases). This CDR3 is built from 13 residues. The V gene lost 3 bases and the J gene lost 3 bases, with 9 bases spanning the gap. Germline-derived CDR1 and CDR2 are SGHTA and FQGTGA. CDR3 in amino acids: CASSLGRDYEQYF. For the CDR3, the DNA is TGTGCCAGCAGCTTGGGCAGGGACTACGAGCAGTACTTC. The complete variable domain, with remaining parts taken from reference TRBV7-3 and TRBJ2-7, reads GAGVSQTPSNKVTEKGKYVELRCDPISGHTALYWYRQSLGQGPEFLIYFQGTGAADDSGLPNDRFFAVRPEGSVSTLKIQRTERGDSAVYLCASSLGRDYEQYFGPGTRLTVT.